The present TCR beta chain was sequenced within a study of blood T cell repertoires in COVID-19. Looking at the study overall: Donors in the United States, Italy and Spain gave samples during acute or convalescent COVID-19.

In the source study's methods: Amplification with reference gene primers provided the estimates of nucleated cell counts. Sequencing was performed with immunoSEQ multiplex PCR; in TCRdb, only in-frame clones are kept and a portion is missing. D and trimming come from the DNA, and the V and J calls and clone size come from that table. The sample lists approximately 210,000 clones; 88% were seen once. Germline V gives CDR1 MGHDK, CDR2 SYGVNS. Trimming took off 1 base at V and 11 bases at J, with 20 bases between the two ends. The CDR3 is 15 amino acids. The source of this sequence is a man between 18 and 35 years old with active or convalescent COVID-19. The V call is TRBV25-1, the J call TRBJ1-1; possible D gene TRBD1, 5 bases. The sample was peripheral blood. CDR3 DNA: TGTGCCAGCAGTGAATGGGGCGGACACCCTCCCGGGGCTTTCTTT. The encoded protein is CASSEWGGHPPGAFF.